This is a list of T cell receptor beta chains from one sample in a study of T cells of healthy individuals. TCRdb re-derived calls from the 5' RACE reads in MiXCR, one entry per CDR3 protein. The table lists some 82,000 distinct CDR3 sequences, roughly 5% of them singletons. These receptors originate from a female donor in good health. Each CDR3 is given with its conserved first and last residue. Fields, in order: D gene, J gene, V gene, clone size, CDR3 protein, CDR3 DNA. A D gene is named only where the DNA matches it firmly. Only part of the rows carry a size: once, few, many, or a class if the clone is expanded.

D: TRBD2
J: TRBJ2-2
V: TRBV30
size: many
CDR3: CAWSRLALDTGELFF
DNA: TGTGCCTGGAGTAGACTAGCTTTGGACACCGGGGAGCTGTTTTTT

D: NA
J: TRBJ1-5
V: TRBV4-3
size: NA
CDR3: CASSQTRGFNQPQHF
DNA: TGCGCCAGCAGCCAGACACGTGGGTTCAATCAGCCCCAGCATTTT

D: NA
J: TRBJ1-5
V: TRBV4-3
size: many
CDR3: CASSPSGSNQPQHF
DNA: TGCGCCAGCAGCCCTTCGGGTTCCAATCAGCCCCAGCATTTT

D: NA
J: TRBJ1-5
V: TRBV7-2
size: many
CDR3: CASSLTGLKNQPQHF
DNA: TGTGCCAGCAGCTTAACAGGGCTTAAGAATCAGCCCCAGCATTTT

D: TRBD2
J: TRBJ2-3
V: TRBV5-1
size: many
CDR3: CASSLSGRTDTQYF
DNA: TGCGCCAGCAGCTTGAGCGGGAGAACGGATACGCAGTATTTT

D: NA
J: TRBJ1-1
V: TRBV7-9
size: many
CDR3: CASSSTGTTEAFF
DNA: TGTGCCAGCAGTTCCACAGGGACCACTGAAGCTTTCTTT

D: NA
J: TRBJ2-3
V: TRBV29-1
size: few
CDR3: CSVEELARTDTQYF
DNA: TGCAGCGTTGAAGAGCTAGCGAGAACAGATACGCAGTATTTT

D: NA
J: TRBJ1-1
V: TRBV5-1
size: NA
CDR3: CASSLEEDRNTEAFF
DNA: TGCGCCAGCAGCTTGGAAGAGGACAGGAACACTGAAGCTTTCTTT

D: NA
J: TRBJ1-5
V: TRBV29-1
size: many
CDR3: CSVEVGPNQPQHF
DNA: TGCAGCGTTGAAGTCGGACCTAATCAGCCCCAGCATTTT

D: NA
J: TRBJ2-3
V: TRBV5-5
size: many
CDR3: CASSLMGYTDTDTQYF
DNA: TGTGCCAGCAGCTTGATGGGCTACACTGACACAGATACGCAGTATTTT

D: TRBD2
J: TRBJ2-1
V: TRBV27
size: NA
CDR3: CASRSSGRYNEQFF
DNA: TGTGCCAGCAGATCTAGCGGGAGGTACAATGAGCAGTTCTTC

D: NA
J: TRBJ1-4
V: TRBV12-3/TRBV12-4
size: many
CDR3: CASSPATVEKLFF
DNA: TGTGCCAGCAGTCCGGCGACGGTTGAAAAACTGTTTTTT

D: NA
J: TRBJ2-1
V: TRBV6-2/TRBV6-3
size: many
CDR3: CASSYSSPGFSNEQFF
DNA: TGTGCCAGCAGTTACTCGAGTCCGGGGTTTAGCAATGAGCAGTTCTTC

D: TRBD2
J: TRBJ2-3
V: TRBV20-1
size: many
CDR3: CSASGTSGKSDTQYF
DNA: TGCAGTGCTAGCGGGACTAGCGGGAAGTCAGATACGCAGTATTTT

D: NA
J: TRBJ2-4
V: TRBV5-4
size: NA
CDR3: CASSLAGTEVKNIQYF
DNA: TGTGCCAGCAGCTTGGCCGGGACTGAGGTAAAAAACATTCAGTACTTC

D: NA
J: TRBJ2-6
V: TRBV20-1
size: few
CDR3: CSASEKGAGANVLTF
DNA: TGCAGTGCTAGCGAGAAGGGTGCTGGGGCCAACGTCCTGACTTTC

D: TRBD2
J: TRBJ2-3
V: TRBV12-3/TRBV12-4
size: NA
CDR3: CASSPIAGAAGTQYF
DNA: TGTGCCAGCAGTCCCATAGCGGGAGCCGCTGGTACGCAGTATTTT

D: TRBD1
J: TRBJ1-4
V: TRBV6-2/TRBV6-3
size: NA
CDR3: CASSRGQGREKLFF
DNA: TGTGCCAGCAGTAGAGGACAGGGCCGTGAAAAACTGTTTTTT

D: TRBD1
J: TRBJ2-5
V: TRBV28
size: few
CDR3: CASSSTGGWKTQYF
DNA: TGTGCCAGCAGTTCCACAGGGGGATGGAAGACCCAGTACTTC

D: NA
J: TRBJ2-1
V: TRBV4-3
size: many
CDR3: CASSPTLGLTYNEQFF
DNA: TGCGCCAGCAGCCCGACGTTAGGGCTTACCTACAATGAGCAGTTCTTC

D: NA
J: TRBJ2-3
V: TRBV12-3/TRBV12-4
size: many
CDR3: CASSLGTGTDTQYF
DNA: TGTGCCAGCAGTTTAGGGACGGGCACAGATACGCAGTATTTT

D: TRBD1
J: TRBJ1-1
V: TRBV28
size: few
CDR3: CASSRDYRGGTEAFF
DNA: TGTGCCAGCAGCCGCGATTACAGGGGAGGCACTGAAGCTTTCTTT

D: TRBD2
J: TRBJ2-5
V: TRBV20-1
size: few
CDR3: CSAPSGRGGETQYF
DNA: TGCAGTGCTCCTAGCGGGCGTGGGGGAGAGACCCAGTACTTC

D: NA
J: TRBJ2-7
V: TRBV20-1
size: few
CDR3: CSASNRTAYEQYF
DNA: TGCAGTGCTAGCAATAGGACAGCCTACGAGCAGTACTTC

D: TRBD2
J: TRBJ2-1
V: TRBV4-1
size: many
CDR3: CASSTRLAGGYNEQFF
DNA: TGCGCCAGCAGCACCCGACTAGCGGGAGGGTACAATGAGCAGTTCTTC

D: NA
J: TRBJ2-5
V: TRBV3-1
size: NA
CDR3: CASSPWRGSGETQYF
DNA: TGTGCCAGCAGCCCTTGGAGGGGTTCGGGAGAGACCCAGTACTTC

D: NA
J: TRBJ1-5
V: TRBV6-2/TRBV6-3
size: many
CDR3: CASSYSVVPNQPQHF
DNA: TGTGCCAGCAGTTACTCAGTCGTCCCAAATCAGCCCCAGCATTTT

D: TRBD1
J: TRBJ2-1
V: TRBV5-1
size: NA
CDR3: CASSSDRYYNEQFF
DNA: TGCGCCAGCAGCTCGGACAGGTACTACAATGAGCAGTTCTTC

D: NA
J: TRBJ1-1
V: TRBV6-5
size: many
CDR3: CASSKADGNTEAFF
DNA: TGTGCCAGCAGTAAGGCGGACGGAAACACTGAAGCTTTCTTT

D: NA
J: TRBJ2-2
V: TRBV29-1
size: few
CDR3: CSVAETGNTGELFF
DNA: TGCAGCGTAGCAGAAACGGGGAACACCGGGGAGCTGTTTTTT

D: NA
J: TRBJ2-7
V: TRBV3-1
size: many
CDR3: CASSGSYEQYF
DNA: TGTGCCAGCAGCGGTTCCTACGAGCAGTACTTC

D: NA
J: TRBJ1-1
V: TRBV29-1
size: many
CDR3: CSVEGHRRWDNTEAFF
DNA: TGCAGCGTGGAGGGACACCGGCGGTGGGACAACACTGAAGCTTTCTTT

D: NA
J: TRBJ2-4
V: TRBV28
size: many
CDR3: CASSSGGGTGSQYF
DNA: TGTGCCAGCAGTTCCGGGGGGGGGACAGGCTCCCAGTACTTC

D: TRBD2
J: TRBJ2-1
V: TRBV19
size: many
CDR3: CASSIDRLAGKEQFF
DNA: TGTGCCAGTAGTATAGACCGACTAGCGGGAAAGGAGCAGTTCTTC

D: NA
J: TRBJ2-5
V: TRBV7-7
size: many
CDR3: CASSSGPAGTQYF
DNA: TGTGCTAGCAGCTCCGGTCCGGCGGGGACCCAGTACTTC

D: TRBD2
J: TRBJ2-7
V: TRBV12-5
size: many
CDR3: CASGLVRISTSGYYEQYF
DNA: TGTGCTAGTGGTTTGGTACGAATTTCGACTAGCGGATACTACGAGCAGTACTTC

D: NA
J: TRBJ2-7
V: TRBV29-1
size: many
CDR3: CSGILAQNDEQYF
DNA: TGCAGCGGTATACTAGCACAGAACGACGAGCAGTACTTC

D: TRBD1
J: TRBJ2-1
V: TRBV6-2/TRBV6-3
size: many
CDR3: CASSHRGRVIYNEQFF
DNA: TGTGCCAGCAGCCACAGGGGCCGAGTAATTTACAATGAGCAGTTCTTC

D: NA
J: TRBJ2-3
V: TRBV6-5
size: many
CDR3: CASSLIRTSTDTQYF
DNA: TGTGCCAGCAGTTTAATCCGAACTAGCACAGATACGCAGTATTTT

D: NA
J: TRBJ2-2
V: TRBV7-2
size: many
CDR3: CASSLGQGFTGELFF
DNA: TGTGCCAGCAGCTTAGGGCAGGGATTCACCGGGGAGCTGTTTTTT

D: NA
J: TRBJ2-3
V: TRBV12-3/TRBV12-4
size: NA
CDR3: CASSRHLTDTQYF
DNA: TGTGCCAGCAGTCGACACCTTACAGATACGCAGTATTTT